This TCR beta chain appears in the sequencing data of a study of shared clonotypes between healthy human individuals. Donors comprised healthy HIV-negative adults lacking recent acute infections or vaccinations. Only Caucasian adults living in Nashville, Tennessee served as donors. Generated by immunoSEQ multiplex PCR, the TCRdb table keeps only in-frame clones and is missing some. The top ten hold 1.2% of the sample, which has some 1.4 million clones, roughly 96% seen once. This clone was seen a handful of times. This same CDR3 is encoded by further DNA sequences in the sample. This CDR3 region has 17 residues. Unmatched junction bases numbered 7, after V lost 5 bases and J lost 1 base. Germline V gene data show CDR1 as SGHAT and CDR2 as FQNNGV.

Sequenced sample: naive CD4+ T cells sorted from blood. Subset noted: CD45RA+ positively selected. This TCR came from a man aged 25 to 40 in good health. The rearrangement joins TRBV11-2 to TRBJ1-3; TRBD1 matches at 11 bases. CDR3 DNA sequence: TGTGCCAGCAGCCTCGAGCGGGACAGGGGGTCTGGAAACACCATATATTTT. Translating gives CASSLERDRGSGNTIYF. The whole variable domain, remainder taken from reference TRBV11-2 and TRBJ1-3, is EAGVAQSPRYKIIEKRQSVAFWCNPISGHATLYWYQQILGQGPKLLIQFQNNGVVDDSQLPKDRFSAERLKGVDSTLKIQPAKLEDSAVYLCASSLERDRGSGNTIYFGEGSWLTVV.